This T cell receptor (beta chain) was identified during a study of T cell responses to AZD1222 COVID-19 vaccine. Study-wide findings and caveats: Vaccination with two AZD1222 doses was followed by a rise in Spike-specific TCR breadth and depth. The peak T cell response came first, and repertoires were sampled only after it.

Turning to this clone: The antigen is undetermined.

Germline V gene data show CDR1 as SNHLY and CDR2 as FYNNEI. The V segment lost 8 bases and the J segment 5 bases; nucleotides outside the gene matches: 6. The CDR3 extends over 14 amino acids. Produced via immunoSEQ multiplex PCR; TCRdb's table is partial and in-frame only. The table has just over 30,000 clones, 88% seen once. Sequenced here: peripheral blood, sampled 28 days after the second AZD1222 dose. The receptor comes from an adult who received the AZD1222 COVID-19 vaccine. J is TRBJ2-1 and V is TRBV2; 10 bases are a match to TRBD2. This CDR3 is CASRSGGADNEQFF. CDR3 sequence (DNA): TGTGCCAGCCGGAGCGGGGGGGCAGACAATGAGCAGTTCTTC.